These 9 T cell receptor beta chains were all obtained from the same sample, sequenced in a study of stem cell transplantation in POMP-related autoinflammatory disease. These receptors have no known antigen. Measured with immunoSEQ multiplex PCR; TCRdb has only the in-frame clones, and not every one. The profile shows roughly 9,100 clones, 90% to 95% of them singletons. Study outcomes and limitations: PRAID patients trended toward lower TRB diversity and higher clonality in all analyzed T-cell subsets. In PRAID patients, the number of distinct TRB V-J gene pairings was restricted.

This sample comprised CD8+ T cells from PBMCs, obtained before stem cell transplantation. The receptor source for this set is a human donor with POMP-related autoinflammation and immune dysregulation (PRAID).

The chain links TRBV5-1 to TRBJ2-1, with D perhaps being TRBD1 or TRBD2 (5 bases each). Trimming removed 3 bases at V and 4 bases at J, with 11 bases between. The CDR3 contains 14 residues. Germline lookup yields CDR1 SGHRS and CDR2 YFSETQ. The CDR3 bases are TGCGCCAGCAGCTCGTTCGGGGCTTACAATGAGCAGTTCTTC. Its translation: CASSSFGAYNEQFF.

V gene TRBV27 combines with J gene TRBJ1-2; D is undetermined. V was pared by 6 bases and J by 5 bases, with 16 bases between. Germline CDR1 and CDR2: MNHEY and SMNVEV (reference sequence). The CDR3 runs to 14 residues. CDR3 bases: TGTGCCAGCAGAACCCAGGATTTTCGTTATGGCTACACCTTC. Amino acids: CASRTQDFRYGYTF.

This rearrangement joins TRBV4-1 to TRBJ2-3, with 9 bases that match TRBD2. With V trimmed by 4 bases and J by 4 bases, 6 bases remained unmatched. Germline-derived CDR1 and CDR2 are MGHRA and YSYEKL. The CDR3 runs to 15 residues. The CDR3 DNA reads TGCGCCAGCAGCCCACGGGGACTAGCCGCAGATACGCAGTATTTT. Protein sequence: CASSPRGLAADTQYF.

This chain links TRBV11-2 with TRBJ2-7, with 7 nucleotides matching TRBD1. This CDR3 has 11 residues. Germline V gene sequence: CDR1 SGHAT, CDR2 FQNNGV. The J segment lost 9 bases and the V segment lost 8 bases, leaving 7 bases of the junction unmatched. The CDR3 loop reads CASETGSGQYF. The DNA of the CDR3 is TGTGCCAGCGAGACAGGGTCGGGGCAGTACTTC.

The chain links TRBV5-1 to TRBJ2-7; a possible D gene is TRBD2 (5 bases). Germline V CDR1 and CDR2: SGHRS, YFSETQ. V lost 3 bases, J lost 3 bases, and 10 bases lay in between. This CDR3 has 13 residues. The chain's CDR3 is CASSSRADYEQYF. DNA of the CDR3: TGCGCCAGCAGCTCGAGGGCCGACTACGAGCAGTACTTC.

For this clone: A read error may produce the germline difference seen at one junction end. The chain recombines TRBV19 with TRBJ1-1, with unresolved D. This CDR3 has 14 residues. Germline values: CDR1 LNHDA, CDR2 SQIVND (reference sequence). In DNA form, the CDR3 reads TGTGCCAGTAGAATAGCAGGTTGGAACACTGAAGCTTTCTTT. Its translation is CASRIAGWNTEAFF.

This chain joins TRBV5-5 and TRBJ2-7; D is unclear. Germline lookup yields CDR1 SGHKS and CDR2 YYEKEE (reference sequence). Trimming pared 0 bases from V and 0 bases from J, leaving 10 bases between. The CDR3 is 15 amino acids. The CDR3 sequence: CASSLEAGISYEQYF. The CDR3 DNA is TGTGCCAGCAGCTTGGAAGCAGGTATCTCCTACGAGCAGTACTTC.

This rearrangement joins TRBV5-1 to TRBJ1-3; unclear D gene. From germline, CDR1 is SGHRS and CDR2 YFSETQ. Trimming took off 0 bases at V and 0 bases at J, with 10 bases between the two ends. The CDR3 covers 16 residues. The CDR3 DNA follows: TGCGCCAGCAGCTTGGTAGCGAGTTTCTCTGGAAACACCATATATTTT. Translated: CASSLVASFSGNTIYF.

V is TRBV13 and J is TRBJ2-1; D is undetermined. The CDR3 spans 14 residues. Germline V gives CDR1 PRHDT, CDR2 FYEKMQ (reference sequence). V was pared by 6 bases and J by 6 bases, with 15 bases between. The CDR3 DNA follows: TGTGCCAGCAGAAAAGAGTGGGTTCGCAATGAGCAGTTCTTC. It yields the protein CASRKEWVRNEQFF. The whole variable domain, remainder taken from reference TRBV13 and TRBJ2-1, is AAGVIQSPRHLIKEKRETATLKCYPIPRHDTVYWYQQGPGQDPQFLISFYEKMQSDKGSIPDRFSAQQFSDYHSELNMSSLELGDSALYFCASRKEWVRNEQFFGPGTRLTVL.